The T cell receptor beta chain described here comes from a study of T cells after somatic rescue of genetic block. Trimming stripped 2 bases from V and 8 bases from J, with 9 bases between. CDR3 length: 12 residues. CDR1 is MNHEY and CDR2 is SMNVEV in the germline V gene (reference sequence). This table comes from immunoSEQ multiplex PCR, and its TCRdb copy is limited to in-frame clones, with some not included. Of tens of thousands of clones listed, just over 90% are singletons. The TCR originated in a man between 40 and 49 years old. Sequencing input: peripheral blood mononuclear cells (PBMCs). The chain has TRBV27 and TRBJ1-2, with D tentatively TRBD1 (6 bases). CDR3 sequence: CASSLGGQGYTF. In DNA, the CDR3 is TGTGCCAGCAGTTTAGGGGGACAAGGCTACACCTTC.